This entry features one TCR beta chain sequence. What it binds is unknown. This may be a read error, as it is one base from a much larger clone. Ophthalmopathy cases scored 3 or more on the Clinical Activity Score and 4 or more on NOSPECS grade, with duration below 3 months. These data belong to a study of T cells in Graves' hyperthyroidism and ophthalmopathy. Study-wide context: Peripheral blood was collected at initial diagnosis, before any treatment. Study-wide points: With a median lead of about 6.9 months before onset, the model predicted ophthalmopathy.

RNA transcripts gave rise to amplified TCR beta CDR3 regions. First-round RT-PCR targeting the TCR CDR3 was performed with the HTBI primer set. TCRdb re-called the multiplex PCR reads through MiXCR, storing one row per CDR3 protein. Among 500,000 or so distinct CDR3 sequences, roughly a sixth were seen once, and the ten largest hold approximately 18%. The CDR3 totals 16 residues. The germline V gene encodes CDR1 SGHRS and CDR2 YFSETQ. The sequencing sample was made of blood. The clonotype originates from a woman aged 18-29 years with Graves' ophthalmopathy. The chain couples TRBV5-1 to TRBJ2-1; TRBD2 matches 9 bases. The CDR3 loop reads CASSSLAGAYYNEQLF. Here the CDR3 DNA reads TGCGCCAGCAGCTCATTAGCGGGGGCCTATTACAATGAGCAGCTCTTC.